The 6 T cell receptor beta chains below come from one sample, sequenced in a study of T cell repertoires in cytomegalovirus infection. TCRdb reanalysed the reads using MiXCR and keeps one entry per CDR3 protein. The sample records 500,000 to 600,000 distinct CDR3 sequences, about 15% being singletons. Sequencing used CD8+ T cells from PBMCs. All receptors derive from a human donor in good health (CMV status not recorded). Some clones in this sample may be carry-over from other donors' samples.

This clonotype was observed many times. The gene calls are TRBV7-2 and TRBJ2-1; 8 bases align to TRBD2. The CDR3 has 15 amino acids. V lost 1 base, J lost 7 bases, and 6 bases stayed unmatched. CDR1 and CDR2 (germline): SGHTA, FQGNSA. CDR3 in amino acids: CASSLVTSVLNEQFF. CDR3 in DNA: TGTGCCAGCAGCTTAGTGACTAGCGTCTTGAATGAGCAGTTCTTC. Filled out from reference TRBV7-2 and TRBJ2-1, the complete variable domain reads GAGVSQSPSNKVTEKGKDVELRCDPISGHTALYWYRQSLGQGLEFLIYFQGNSAPDKSGLPSDRFSAERTGGSVSTLTIQRTQQEDSAVYLCASSLVTSVLNEQFFGPGTRLTVL.

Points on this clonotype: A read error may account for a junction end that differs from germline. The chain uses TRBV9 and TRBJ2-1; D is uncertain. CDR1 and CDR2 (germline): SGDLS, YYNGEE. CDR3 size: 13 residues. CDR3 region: CAGSVAAYNEQFF. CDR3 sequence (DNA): TGTGCCGGCAGCGTGGCAGCCTACAATGAGCAGTTCTTC.

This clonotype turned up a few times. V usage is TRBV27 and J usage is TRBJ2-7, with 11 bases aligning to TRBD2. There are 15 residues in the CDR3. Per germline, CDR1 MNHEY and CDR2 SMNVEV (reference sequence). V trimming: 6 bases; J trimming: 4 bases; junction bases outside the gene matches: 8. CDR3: CASSHTSGRKYEQYF. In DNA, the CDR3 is TGTGCCAGCAGCCATACTAGCGGGAGAAAGTACGAGCAGTACTTC.

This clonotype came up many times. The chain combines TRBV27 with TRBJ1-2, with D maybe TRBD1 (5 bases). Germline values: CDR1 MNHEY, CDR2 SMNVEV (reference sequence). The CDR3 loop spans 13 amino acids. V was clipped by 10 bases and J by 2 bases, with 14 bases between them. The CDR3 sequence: CAIWRGANYGYTF. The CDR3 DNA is TGTGCCATTTGGAGGGGAGCAAACTATGGCTACACCTTC.

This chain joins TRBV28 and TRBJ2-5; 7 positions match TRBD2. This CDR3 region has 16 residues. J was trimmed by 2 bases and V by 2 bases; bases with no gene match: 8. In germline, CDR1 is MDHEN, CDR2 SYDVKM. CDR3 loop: CASSLPLARSQETQYF. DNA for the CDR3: TGTGCCAGCAGTTTACCACTAGCGAGGTCTCAAGAGACCCAGTACTTC.

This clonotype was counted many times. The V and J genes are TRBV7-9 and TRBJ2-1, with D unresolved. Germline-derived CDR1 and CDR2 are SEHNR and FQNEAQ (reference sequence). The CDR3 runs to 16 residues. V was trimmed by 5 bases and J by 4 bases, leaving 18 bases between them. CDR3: CASSPPKGAEYNEQFF. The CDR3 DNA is TGTGCCAGCAGCCCCCCCAAGGGTGCGGAGTACAATGAGCAGTTCTTC.